This TCR beta chain was observed in a study of T-cell reconstitution after alpha-beta-depleted transplantation in children. Only a few counts were recorded for this clonotype. J lost 9 bases, V lost 4 bases, and 9 bases had no gene match. Germline lookup yields CDR1 LGHNA and CDR2 YSLEER. CDR3 length equals 14 residues. It was with unique molecular identifiers that the TCRbeta library was prepared. TCRdb recomputed calls from the PCR reads with MiXCR, one row per CDR3 protein. The sample lists about 980,000 distinct CDR3 sequences, roughly 29% occurring once. This TCR was sampled from a boy less than two years old who had a stem cell transplant for SCID, so the T cells may come from the graft donor. The sequencing here drew on PBMCs, mostly from graft donor cells, taken 360 days after TCRalphabeta/CD19-depleted stem cell transplant. This chain uses TRBV4-3 with TRBJ2-1, with TRBD2 identical over 7 bases. The CDR3 bases are TGCGCCAGCAGCCCCGGGTCTGGGGAGGGTGAGCAGTTCTTC. It encodes CASSPGSGEGEQFF.